Presented here are 28 T cell receptor beta chains from one specimen sequenced in a study of a mutant IDH1 vaccine in newly diagnosed glioma (TCRdb year 2021). The time point label, read with the paper, signifies: baseline, week 1 (first vaccination visit). This sample's treatment or condition label indicates: pre-vaccination baseline after standard-of-care therapy. The library came from the immunoSEQ multiplex PCR assay. As stored in TCRdb, this immuneACCESS dataset retains in-frame rearrangements with V and J assigned. A fraction of the clones does not appear; measured against another copy, unresolved V genes explain less than half of the discrepancy, and the remainder lacks a known reason. The sample contains around 82,000 clones, about 80% of them found a single time. The ten largest account for less than 6.5% of the sample. The input for sequencing was PBMCs, taken from a glioma patient treated with radiotherapy, temozolomide or both. Every receptor here comes from a man aged 40-50 years with glioma. Some clones in this sample may be carry-over from other donors' samples.

V gene TRBV10-3 combines with J gene TRBJ2-7; TRBD2 aligns across 8 bases. CDR1 is ENHRY and CDR2 is SYGVKD in the germline V gene. The V and J ends lost 2 bases and 6 bases, in that order; junction bases with no gene match: 0. The CDR3 has 12 amino acids. For the CDR3, the DNA is TGTGCCATCAGTGAGCGGGGGGGCGAGCAGTACTTC. Translated, it gives CAISERGGEQYF.

The chain combines TRBV29-1 with TRBJ2-7, with 7 bases matching TRBD1. The CDR3 extends over 13 amino acids. Germline CDR1 is SQVTM and CDR2 is ANQGSEA. Trimming cost V 7 bases and J 3 bases; bases outside gene matches: 9. The CDR3 protein is CSASRGSNYEQYF. DNA for the CDR3: TGCAGCGCTAGCAGGGGGTCGAACTACGAGCAGTACTTC.

V usage is TRBV5-6 and J usage is TRBJ2-3, with 7 positions matching TRBD1. The V segment lost 4 bases and the J segment 4 bases; nucleotides outside the gene matches: 9. Germline V gene lookup returns CDR1 SGHDT and CDR2 YYEEEE. The CDR3 sequence is 15 residues long. CDR3 residues: CASSQIRDSSDTQYF. CDR3 sequence (DNA): TGTGCCAGCAGCCAGATCCGGGACAGCTCAGATACGCAGTATTTT.

This clone has a count of ten or more. The rearrangement links TRBV2 to TRBJ1-1; 9 bases agree with TRBD1. This CDR3 spans 14 amino acids. Germline trimming cut 4 bases from V and 3 bases from J; bases unmatched to any gene: 3. Germline lookup yields CDR1 SNHLY and CDR2 FYNNEI. The CDR3: CASSVTGGYTEAFF. In DNA form, the CDR3 reads TGTGCCAGCAGTGTCACAGGGGGCTACACTGAAGCTTTCTTT. Full variable domain (rest looked up from reference TRBV2 and TRBJ1-1): EPEVTQTPSHQVTQMGQEVILRCVPISNHLYFYWYRQILGQKVEFLVSFYNNEISEKSEIFDDQFSVERPDGSNFTLKIRSTKLEDSAMYFCASSVTGGYTEAFFGQGTRLTVV.

In its sample, this clone was seen a few times. This chain joins TRBV10-3 and TRBJ2-6; D possibly uses TRBD1 or TRBD2 (5 bases each). V was clipped by 6 bases and J by 0 bases, with 12 bases between them. This CDR3 spans 16 amino acids. The germline gives CDR1 ENHRY, CDR2 SYGVKD. The CDR3 sequence: CAISGTELSGANVLTF. CDR3 DNA: TGTGCCATCAGCGGGACCGAGCTCTCTGGGGCCAACGTCCTGACTTTC.

The chain has TRBV11-1 and TRBJ1-1; D gene ambiguous. Germline V gene lookup returns CDR1 SGHAT and CDR2 FQDESV (reference sequence). The V gene lost 1 base and the J gene lost 1 base, with 4 bases spanning the gap. The CDR3 sequence is 13 residues long. In DNA, the CDR3 is TGTGCCAGCAGCTTAGAGCCGAACACTGAAGCTTTCTTT. Translation gives CASSLEPNTEAFF. Full variable domain (rest looked up from reference TRBV11-1 and TRBJ1-1): EAEVAQSPRYKITEKSQAVAFWCDPISGHATLYWYRQILGQGPELLVQFQDESVVDDSQLPKDRFSAERLKGVDSTLKIQPAELGDSAMYLCASSLEPNTEAFFGQGTRLTVV.

A few counts support this clone. The CDR3 protein is CASYLTLSTEAFF. DNA for the CDR3: TGTGCCAGCTATCTGACCCTTAGCACTGAAGCTTTCTTT. V and J are TRBV18 and TRBJ1-1; D is unclear. The CDR3 contains 13 residues. V lost 7 bases and J lost 4, with 13 bases in between. Germline lookup yields CDR1 KGHSH and CDR2 LQKENI. The full variable domain, its missing parts supplied by reference TRBV18 and TRBJ1-1, is NAGVMQNPRHLVRRRGQEARLRCSPMKGHSHVYWYRQLPEEGLKFMVYLQKENIIDESGMPKERFSAEFPKEGPSILRIQQVVRGDSAAYFCASYLTLSTEAFFGQGTRLTVV.

This chain connects TRBV19 to TRBJ2-3, with D possibly being TRBD2 (5 bases). This CDR3 has 13 amino acids. Trimming pared 8 bases from V and 1 base from J, leaving 10 bases between. CDR1 and CDR2 from the germline V gene are LNHDA and SQIVND (reference sequence). The CDR3 reads CASEGRGTDTQYF. The CDR3, as DNA: TGTGCCAGTGAGGGCCGGGGCACAGATACGCAGTATTTT.

This clone was counted between two and nine times. The rearrangement joins TRBV7-9 to TRBJ1-2, with 7 positions matching TRBD1. V dropped 1 base and J dropped 4; count of bases not matched to a gene: 0. The CDR3 contains 13 residues. Germline-derived CDR1 and CDR2 are SEHNR and FQNEAQ (reference sequence). The CDR3 sequence is CASSLGTGYGYTF. The CDR3 DNA reads as TGTGCCAGCAGCTTAGGGACAGGCTATGGCTACACCTTC.

The chain has TRBV6-5 and TRBJ1-1, with 8 bases fitting TRBD1. Germline CDR1 reads MNHEY; CDR2 reads SVGAGI. The CDR3 is made up of 14 amino acids. Unmatched junction bases numbered 8, after V lost 6 bases and J lost 5 bases. Written as DNA, the CDR3 is TGTGCCAGCAGGCTCGACAGGGGACGGACTGAAGCTTTCTTT. The encoded protein is CASRLDRGRTEAFF.

CDR3 amino acids: CASSLAGGRADTQYF. The CDR3 coding sequence is TGCGCCAGCAGCTTGGCCGGGGGGCGGGCAGATACGCAGTATTTT. The chain combines TRBV5-1 with TRBJ2-3; tentatively, D is TRBD2 (7 bases). Trimming shortened V by 0 bases and J by 4 bases, and 12 bases separated the two germline ends. Looked up from germline, CDR1 is SGHRS and CDR2 is YFSETQ. CDR3 length: 15 amino acids.

In nucleotides, the CDR3 is TGTGCCAGCTCACCGCGGGGGGCCACCATTTACGAGCAGTACTTC. As protein: CASSPRGATIYEQYF. The rearrangement joins TRBV18 to TRBJ2-7, with 8 bases lining up with TRBD2. Unmatched junction bases numbered 8, after V lost 3 bases and J lost 4 bases. This CDR3 spans 15 amino acids. The germline V gene has CDR1 KGHSH and CDR2 LQKENI.

The chain carries TRBV15 and TRBJ2-7, with D unresolved. The germline V and J ends were trimmed by 0 bases and 2 bases, with 8 bases remaining between them. Germline V CDR1 and CDR2: LNHNV, YYDKDF (reference sequence). The CDR3 has 14 amino acids. DNA for the CDR3: TGTGCCACCAGCAGAGATATCGGCGCCTACGAGCAGTACTTC. It is translated as CATSRDIGAYEQYF. Full variable domain (rest looked up from reference TRBV15 and TRBJ2-7): DAMVIQNPRYQVTQFGKPVTLSCSQTLNHNVMYWYQQKSSQAPKLLFHYYDKDFNNEADTPDNFQSRRPNTSFCFLDIRSPGLGDTAMYLCATSRDIGAYEQYFGPGTRLTVT.

Concerning this clone itself: Because the CDR3's place on the DNA is in doubt, the DNA is left out and the CDR3 is given as listed by TCRdb. The V gene is TRBV7-9, the J gene TRBJ2-4. The CDR3 comprises 17 residues, both ends counted. Germline assignment: CDR1 SEHNR and CDR2 FQNEAQ (reference sequence). CDR3 region: CASSLEQFFGQKNIQYF.

The chain links TRBV5-6 to TRBJ1-5; D ambiguous. Germline CDR1 reads SGHDT; CDR2 reads YYEEEE. V was shortened by 3 bases and J by 3 bases, with 10 bases between the two germline ends. The CDR3 is made up of 14 amino acids. The CDR3 region has the DNA TGTGCCAGCAGCTCCCCCGGGTCCAATCAGCCCCAGCATTTT. Amino acids: CASSSPGSNQPQHF.

The V gene is TRBV2, the J gene TRBJ1-1; D might be TRBD1 (5 bases). CDR3 length equals 14 residues. CDR1 and CDR2 from the germline V gene are SNHLY and FYNNEI. Trimming cost V 5 bases and J 4 bases, with 14 bases left between them. The chain's CDR3 is CASSKQDYTTEAFF. CDR3 sequence (DNA): TGTGCCAGCAGTAAACAGGATTATACCACTGAAGCTTTCTTT.

A few counts support this clone. The chain couples TRBV30 to TRBJ1-2; no clear D. The V and J ends lost 2 bases and 5 bases respectively, with 12 bases between them. This CDR3 has 13 amino acids. The V gene's germline CDR1 is GTSNPN and CDR2 SVGIG (reference sequence). CDR3 protein: CAWSLGHEYGYTF. CDR3 DNA sequence: TGTGCCTGGAGTCTTGGGCACGAATATGGCTACACCTTC.

The table lists this clone with a few counts. The chain uses TRBV5-4 and TRBJ2-1; a weak D match, TRBD2 (6 bases). Per germline, CDR1 SGHNT and CDR2 YYREEE (reference sequence). This CDR3 has 14 residues. Trimming shortened V by 2 bases and J by 6 bases, and 12 bases separated the two germline ends. The DNA for the CDR3 is TGTGCCAGCAGCTTACGTACGACTAGCAATGAGCAGTTCTTC. Protein: CASSLRTTSNEQFF.

In DNA, the CDR3 is TGTGCTAGTGGGGACCAGCCCCAGCATTTT. It specifies CASGDQPQHF. The gene calls are TRBV12-5 and TRBJ1-5, with D unclear. CDR1 and CDR2 from the germline V gene are LGHNT and FRNRAP. This CDR3 contains 10 residues. V dropped 6 bases and J dropped 7 bases, with 4 bases sitting between them.

This clone came up once. The V and J genes are TRBV5-6 and TRBJ2-7; 10 nucleotides agree with TRBD2. The CDR3 is made up of 16 amino acids. Per germline, CDR1 SGHDT and CDR2 YYEEEE. With 1 base clipped from V and 2 bases from J, the junction kept 6 bases outside the gene matches. The CDR3 region is CASSLKLAGPTYEQYF. DNA for the CDR3: TGTGCCAGCAGCTTGAAACTAGCGGGGCCAACCTACGAGCAGTACTTC.

V and J are TRBV5-4 and TRBJ2-7, with 8 nucleotides matching TRBD2. This CDR3 spans 15 amino acids. The J segment lost 0 bases and the V segment lost 4 bases, leaving 6 bases of the junction unmatched. CDR1 and CDR2 (germline): SGHNT, YYREEE (reference sequence). CDR3 in amino acids: CASSPVGGGSYEQYF. The CDR3 DNA sequence: TGTGCCAGCAGCCCCGTCGGGGGGGGCTCCTACGAGCAGTACTTC.

This clone was observed once. V and J are TRBV18 and TRBJ1-5; 9 bases agree with TRBD1. This CDR3 has 15 amino acids. The germline CDR1 and CDR2 sequences are KGHSH and LQKENI. V lost 4 bases and J lost 7; bases outside the gene matches: 8. CDR3 DNA: TGTGCCAGCTCACGAGCCGGGACAGGGAGCCAGCCCCAGCATTTT. Translation gives CASSRAGTGSQPQHF.

The chain combines TRBV9 with TRBJ2-7; D remains unclear. V dropped 0 bases and J dropped 7 bases, with 11 bases sitting between them. The CDR3 totals 13 residues. Germline V lookup: CDR1 SGDLS, CDR2 YYNGEE. CDR3 sequence reads: CASSVDLDGEQYF. CDR3 bases: TGTGCCAGCAGCGTAGACCTAGATGGTGAGCAGTACTTC.

V gene TRBV5-1 combines with J gene TRBJ1-2, with a tentative D call TRBD1 (6 bases). V was shortened by 2 bases and J by 7 bases, with 12 bases between the two germline ends. There are 13 residues in the CDR3. CDR1 SGHRS and CDR2 YFSETQ come from the germline V gene. CDR3 protein: CASSLNRDSGYTF. Here the CDR3 DNA reads TGCGCCAGCAGCTTAAACAGGGACTCTGGCTACACCTTC.

The genes are TRBV14 and TRBJ1-3; D is perhaps TRBD1 (5 bases). CDR3 length: 13 residues. CDR1 SGHDN and CDR2 FVKESK come from the germline V gene. V shed 3 bases and J shed 8 bases, with 11 bases lying between them. In DNA form, the CDR3 reads TGTGCCAGCAGCCAGAACACGGGGGACACCATATATTTT. Protein sequence: CASSQNTGDTIYF.

The rearrangement links TRBV7-9 to TRBJ1-2; D gene ambiguous. This CDR3 is built from 13 residues. Trimming stripped 5 bases from V and 8 bases from J, with 15 bases between. The germline V gene has CDR1 SEHNR and CDR2 FQNEAQ (reference sequence). CDR3 bases: TGTGCCAGCAGCGCGAACCGGGCCCCGGGCTACACCTTC. Translating it yields CASSANRAPGYTF.

This clone appeared once. The chain has TRBV18 and TRBJ1-5, with D tentatively TRBD1 (5 bases). V lost 4 bases to trimming and J lost 10 bases, with 20 bases between them. Germline CDR1 and CDR2: KGHSH and LQKENI. This CDR3 contains 15 residues. CDR3 coding DNA: TGTGCCAGCTCACAGGGTAGGGACGGACTACGCCCCCAGCATTTT. As protein: CASSQGRDGLRPQHF.

V gene TRBV19 combines with J gene TRBJ1-2; D gene uncertain. This CDR3 comprises 12 residues. The germline CDR1 and CDR2 sequences are LNHDA and SQIVND (reference sequence). V gave up 6 bases and J gave up 7 bases, with 12 bases separating them. CDR3 protein: CASRARVGGYTF. CDR3 coding DNA: TGTGCCAGTAGGGCCCGCGTGGGTGGCTACACCTTC.